The next 21 T cell receptor beta chains were all read from a single sample in a study of shared clonotypes between healthy human individuals. Assay: immunoSEQ multiplex PCR; the TCRdb copy retains only in-frame clones and omits some. This sample yields 950,000 to 1,200,000 clones, of which about 72% are seen a single time; about 0.89% belongs to the top ten. Sequencing was done on a sample of memory CD4+ T cells from PBMCs. Sample subset: CD45RA-negative fraction. These receptors were taken from a man aged 18 to 30 in good health. Some clones in this sample may be carry-over from other donors' samples.

The chain uses TRBV11-3 and TRBJ2-3; the match to TRBD2 covers 8 bases. V was pared by 5 bases and J by 0 bases, with 1 base of the junction left unmatched. The CDR3 runs 14 residues. Germline V gene sequence: CDR1 SGHNT, CDR2 YENEEA. The DNA of the CDR3 is TGTGCCAGCAGCGCGGGGGGTAGCACAGATACGCAGTATTTT. This translates into CASSAGGSTDTQYF.

The chain employs TRBV7-9 and TRBJ2-1, with D maybe TRBD2 (6 bases). The CDR3 has 15 amino acids. Per germline, CDR1 SEHNR and CDR2 FQNEAQ (reference sequence). Trimming took off 5 bases at V and 8 bases at J, with 19 bases between the two ends. The DNA of the CDR3 is TGTGCCAGCAGCCTCCTTAGTACCGGGGAGGATGAGCAGTTCTTC. Its protein product is CASSLLSTGEDEQFF.

The rearrangement uses TRBV20-1 and TRBJ2-3; D gene unclear. From germline, CDR1 is DFQATT and CDR2 SNEGSKA (reference sequence). Trimming stripped 6 bases from V and 2 bases from J, with 6 bases between. The CDR3 length is 11 residues. In DNA form, the CDR3 reads TGCAGTGCCAAGCCCACAGATACGCAGTATTTT. This translates into CSAKPTDTQYF.

The rearrangement links TRBV6-5 to TRBJ2-2; D unclear. The CDR3 covers 14 residues. Trimming took 5 bases from V and 1 from J, leaving 8 bases between them. CDR1 MNHEY and CDR2 SVGAGI come from the germline V gene. CDR3 protein: CASSPNRNTGELFF. The CDR3 coding sequence is TGTGCCAGCAGTCCTAATAGGAACACCGGGGAGCTGTTTTTT.

The chain combines TRBV2 with TRBJ2-7; the D is unclear. V was shortened by 3 bases and J by 2 bases, with 11 bases between the two germline ends. Looked up from germline, CDR1 is SNHLY and CDR2 is FYNNEI. CDR3 size: 14 residues. CDR3 region: CASSDGTRPYEQYF. As DNA, the CDR3 is TGTGCCAGCAGTGATGGAACCAGACCCTACGAGCAGTACTTC.

The V gene is TRBV28, the J gene TRBJ2-3; TRBD2 agrees at 13 bases. With V trimmed by 5 bases and J by 5 bases, 7 bases remained unmatched. The germline CDR1 and CDR2 sequences are MDHEN and SYDVKM. The CDR3 runs 16 residues. The CDR3 here is CASSKRLAGGVDTQYF. The CDR3 coding sequence is TGTGCCAGCAGTAAACGACTAGCGGGAGGTGTAGATACGCAGTATTTT.

The genes are TRBV19 and TRBJ2-7, with D maybe TRBD2 (5 bases). Per germline, CDR1 LNHDA and CDR2 SQIVND (reference sequence). V lost 11 bases to trimming and J lost 3 bases, with 11 bases between them. The CDR3 spans 11 residues. The CDR3 sequence is CADTGYYEQYF. The DNA for the CDR3 is TGTGCCGACACGGGGTACTACGAGCAGTACTTC. Complete variable domain (other parts from reference TRBV19 and TRBJ2-7): DGGITQSPKYLFRKEGQNVTLSCEQNLNHDAMYWYRQDPGQGLRLIYYSQIVNDFQKGDIAEGYSVSREKKESFPLTVTSAQKNPTAFYLCADTGYYEQYFGPGTRLTVT.

The rearrangement joins TRBV7-3 to TRBJ2-1; weak D call: TRBD2 (5 bases). Trimming took off 1 base at V and 0 bases at J, with 10 bases between the two ends. Germline values: CDR1 SGHTA, CDR2 FQGTGA. The CDR3 consists of 16 residues. The CDR3 loop is CASSLRSGASYNEQFF. CDR3 sequence (DNA): TGTGCCAGCAGCTTAAGAAGCGGTGCCTCCTACAATGAGCAGTTCTTC.

The chain employs TRBV4-1 and TRBJ1-2; D ambiguous. V dropped 1 base and J dropped 7 bases, with 16 bases sitting between them. Germline CDR1 is MGHRA and CDR2 is YSYEKL. There are 15 residues in the CDR3. The CDR3 region is CASSQVGTRFSGYTF. CDR3 nucleotides: TGCGCCAGCAGCCAAGTGGGAACGCGTTTCAGTGGCTACACCTTC.

This sequence joins TRBV6-5 and TRBJ2-5, with TRBD2 as a possible D gene (6 bases). Trimming pared 4 bases from V and 4 bases from J, leaving 16 bases between. CDR3 size: 15 residues. Germline V gives CDR1 MNHEY, CDR2 SVGAGI. CDR3 in amino acids: CASSSTFGTAETQYF. DNA for the CDR3: TGTGCCAGCAGTTCTACTTTCGGGACTGCAGAGACCCAGTACTTC.

The chain is built from TRBV28 and TRBJ1-5; TRBD1 aligns across 7 bases. Germline V gene sequence: CDR1 MDHEN, CDR2 SYDVKM. Trimming took 10 bases from V and 2 from J; bases not matched to a gene: 17. The CDR3 spans 17 residues. The CDR3 DNA reads TGTGCCACCCTCAGTTCCGGCGGACAGGCCGGCAATCAGCCCCAGCATTTT. Protein sequence: CATLSSGGQAGNQPQHF.

The chain has TRBV28 and TRBJ2-1; a possible D gene is TRBD2 (5 bases). Germline values: CDR1 MDHEN, CDR2 SYDVKM. The CDR3 runs to 14 residues. The V gene lost 7 bases and the J gene lost 4 bases, with 14 bases spanning the gap. CDR3 in amino acids: CASTSGIRYNEQFF. Here the CDR3 DNA reads TGTGCCAGCACTTCCGGGATCCGATACAATGAGCAGTTCTTC. Together with reference TRBV28 and TRBJ2-1, the CDR3 gives the full variable domain: DVKVTQSSRYLVKRTGEKVFLECVQDMDHENMFWYRQDPGLGLRLIYFSYDVKMKEKGDIPEGYSVSREKKERFSLILESASTNQTSMYLCASTSGIRYNEQFFGPGTRLTVL.

The chain carries TRBV5-1 and TRBJ2-1; perhaps TRBD1 as D (6 bases). CDR3 size: 14 residues. V dropped 4 bases and J dropped 7 bases, with 15 bases sitting between them. CDR1 and CDR2 (germline): SGHRS, YFSETQ. CDR3 residues: CASSHKGGRNEQFF. Written as DNA, the CDR3 is TGCGCCAGCAGCCACAAAGGGGGAAGGAATGAGCAGTTCTTC. The whole variable domain, filled in from reference TRBV5-1 and TRBJ2-1, reads KAGVTQTPRYLIKTRGQQVTLSCSPISGHRSVSWYQQTPGQGLQFLFEYFSETQRNKGNFPGRFSGRQFSNSRSEMNVSTLELGDSALYLCASSHKGGRNEQFFGPGTRLTVL.

Note on this clone: The conserved final phenylalanine or tryptophan is absent from the CDR3, which likely points to a read error. The chain links TRBV7-2 to TRBJ2-7; perhaps TRBD1 as D (6 bases). V was shortened by 7 bases and J by 3 bases, with 16 bases between the two germline ends. The CDR3 is 14 residues long. From germline, CDR1 is SGHTA and CDR2 FQGNSA. This CDR3 reads CASTPRDTNYEQYS. CDR3 bases: TGTGCCAGCACCCCACGGGACACAAACTACGAGCAGTACTCC.

This chain connects TRBV7-2 to TRBJ1-4, with 7 bases lining up with TRBD1. Germline V lookup: CDR1 SGHTA, CDR2 FQGNSA. This CDR3 has 16 residues. With V trimmed by 0 bases and J by 3 bases, 4 bases remained unmatched. Written as DNA, the CDR3 is TGTGCCAGCAGCTTAGCGACAGGGATGGCTAATGAAAAACTGTTTTTT. Amino acid sequence: CASSLATGMANEKLFF.

This chain connects TRBV6-5 to TRBJ2-1, with no clear D. The ends were cut back, 3 bases at V and 4 bases at J, with 10 bases in the middle. Germline lookup yields CDR1 MNHEY and CDR2 SVGAGI. The CDR3 covers 14 residues. CDR3 sequence reads: CASSYLNSYNEQFF. CDR3 sequence (DNA): TGTGCCAGCAGTTATCTAAACAGTTACAATGAGCAGTTCTTC.

This chain uses TRBV13 with TRBJ1-4; 7 nucleotides match TRBD1. Germline trimming cut 5 bases from V and 3 bases from J; bases unmatched to any gene: 9. CDR1 PRHDT and CDR2 FYEKMQ come from the germline V gene (reference sequence). CDR3 length equals 16 residues. The CDR3 DNA reads TGTGCCAGCAGCCTACGTTCAGGGGGATCTAATGAAAAACTGTTTTTT. Translated: CASSLRSGGSNEKLFF.

This clone was seen a single time. A far more abundant clone sits one base away, making this likely a read error. CDR3 bases: TGTGCCTGGGACGATCTAGCGGGAGAGAGGAATGAGCAGTTCTTC. As protein: CAWDDLAGERNEQFF. The chain links TRBV30 to TRBJ2-1; 10 bases map to TRBD2. This CDR3 spans 15 amino acids. V lost 5 bases, J lost 7 bases, and 11 bases stayed unmatched. Germline assignment: CDR1 GTSNPN and CDR2 SVGIG (reference sequence).

The chain uses TRBV27 and TRBJ1-2; TRBD1 agrees at 9 bases. Germline assignment: CDR1 MNHEY and CDR2 SMNVEV (reference sequence). The junction had 2 bases not matched to a gene; V was cut back by 5 bases and J by 7 bases. The length of the CDR3 is 12 residues. The DNA for the CDR3 is TGTGCCAGCAGTCTACAGGGGGCTGGCTACACCTTC. It translates to CASSLQGAGYTF.

This clone was detected a few times. This chain uses TRBV6-5 with TRBJ2-3, with D unclear. The ends were cut back, 7 bases at V and 0 bases at J, with 11 bases in the middle. Per the germline V gene, CDR1 is MNHEY and CDR2 is SVGAGI. The CDR3 runs to 14 residues. The CDR3 reads CASMGGHSTDTQYF. The CDR3, as DNA: TGTGCCAGCATGGGCGGCCATAGCACAGATACGCAGTATTTT.

The sample holds one count of this clone. The rearrangement links TRBV19 to TRBJ2-3, with D possibly TRBD1 on 5 matching bases. This CDR3 has 15 amino acids. Trimming removed 0 bases at V and 2 bases at J, with 9 bases between. From germline, CDR1 is LNHDA and CDR2 SQIVND (reference sequence). DNA for the CDR3: TGTGCCAGTAGTATAGATCCAGGGAACACAGATACGCAGTATTTT. This translates into CASSIDPGNTDTQYF.